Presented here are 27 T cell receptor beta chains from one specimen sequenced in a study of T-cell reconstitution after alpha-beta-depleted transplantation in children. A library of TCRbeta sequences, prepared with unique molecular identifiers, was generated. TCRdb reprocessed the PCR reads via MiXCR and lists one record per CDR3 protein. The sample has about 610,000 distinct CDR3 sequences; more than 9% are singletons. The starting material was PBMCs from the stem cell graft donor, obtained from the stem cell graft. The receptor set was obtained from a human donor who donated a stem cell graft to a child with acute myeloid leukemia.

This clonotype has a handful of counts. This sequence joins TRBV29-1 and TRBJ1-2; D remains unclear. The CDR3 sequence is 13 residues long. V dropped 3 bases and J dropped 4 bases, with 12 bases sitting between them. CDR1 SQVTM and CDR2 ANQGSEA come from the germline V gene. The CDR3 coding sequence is TGCAGCGTTGATGGGTTTGGCGTCTATGGCTACACCTTC. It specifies CSVDGFGVYGYTF.

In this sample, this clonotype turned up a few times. The CDR3 region is CASSLGASLPPGEQYF. CDR3 sequence (DNA): TGTGCCAGCAGCCTCGGAGCAAGCCTCCCGCCGGGGGAGCAGTACTTC. This chain joins TRBV7-2 and TRBJ2-7; D is possibly TRBD2 (5 bases). The CDR3 spans 16 residues. V lost 5 bases, J lost 7 bases, and 24 bases lay in between. The germline V gene has CDR1 SGHTA and CDR2 FQGNSA.

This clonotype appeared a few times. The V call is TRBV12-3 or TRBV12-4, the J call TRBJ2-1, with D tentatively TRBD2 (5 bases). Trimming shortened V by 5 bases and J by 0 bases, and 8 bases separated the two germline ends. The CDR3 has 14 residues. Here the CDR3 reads CASSPGGSYNEQFF. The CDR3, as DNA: TGTGCCAGCAGTCCAGGAGGCTCCTACAATGAGCAGTTCTTC.

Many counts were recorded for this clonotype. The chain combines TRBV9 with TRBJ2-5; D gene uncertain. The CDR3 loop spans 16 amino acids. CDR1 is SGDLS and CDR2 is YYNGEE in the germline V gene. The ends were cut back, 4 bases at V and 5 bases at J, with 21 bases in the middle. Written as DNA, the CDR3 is TGTGCCAGCAGCCCCCAAATAGGATCGCTCGGGGAGACCCAGTACTTC. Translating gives CASSPQIGSLGETQYF. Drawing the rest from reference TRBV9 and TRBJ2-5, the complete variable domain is DSGVTQTPKHLITATGQRVTLRCSPRSGDLSVYWYQQSLDQGLQFLIQYYNGEERAKGNILERFSAQQFPDLHSELNLSSLELGDSALYFCASSPQIGSLGETQYFGPGTRLLVL.

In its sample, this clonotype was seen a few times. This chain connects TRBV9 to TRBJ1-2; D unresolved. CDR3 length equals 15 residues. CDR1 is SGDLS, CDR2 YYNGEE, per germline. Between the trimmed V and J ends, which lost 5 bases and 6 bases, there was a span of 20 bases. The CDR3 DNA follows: TGTGCCAGCAGAGGCCTTAAGTCCCAGGAGGATGGCTACACCTTC. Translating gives CASRGLKSQEDGYTF.

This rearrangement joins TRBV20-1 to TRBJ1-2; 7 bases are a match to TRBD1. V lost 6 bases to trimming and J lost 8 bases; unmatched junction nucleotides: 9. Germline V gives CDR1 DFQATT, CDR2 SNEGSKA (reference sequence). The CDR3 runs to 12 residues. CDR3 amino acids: CSATTGEGGYTF. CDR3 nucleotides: TGCAGTGCCACTACAGGGGAGGGGGGCTACACCTTC.

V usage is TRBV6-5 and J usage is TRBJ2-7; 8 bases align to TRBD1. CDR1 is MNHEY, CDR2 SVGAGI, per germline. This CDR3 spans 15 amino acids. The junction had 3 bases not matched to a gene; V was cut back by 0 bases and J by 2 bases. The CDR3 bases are TGTGCCAGCAGTTACTCTCAGGGGGCAGCCTACGAGCAGTACTTC. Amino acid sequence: CASSYSQGAAYEQYF.

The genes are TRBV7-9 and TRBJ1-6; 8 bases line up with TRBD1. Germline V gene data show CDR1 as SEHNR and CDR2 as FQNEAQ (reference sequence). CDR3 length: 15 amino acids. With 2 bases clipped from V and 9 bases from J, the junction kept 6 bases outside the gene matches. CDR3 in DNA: TGTGCCAGCAGCTTATCTGGACAGGGTAGTTCACCCCTCCACTTT. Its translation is CASSLSGQGSSPLHF. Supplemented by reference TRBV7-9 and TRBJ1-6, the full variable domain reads DTGVSQNPRHKITKRGQNVTFRCDPISEHNRLYWYRQTLGQGPEFLTYFQNEAQLEKSRLLSDRFSAERPKGSFSTLEIQRTEQGDSAMYLCASSLSGQGSSPLHFGNGTRLTVT.

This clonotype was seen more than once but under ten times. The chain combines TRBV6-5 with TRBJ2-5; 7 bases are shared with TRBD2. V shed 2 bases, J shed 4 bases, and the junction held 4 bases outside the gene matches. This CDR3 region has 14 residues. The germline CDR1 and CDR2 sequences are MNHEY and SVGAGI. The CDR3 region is CASSYPERGETQYF. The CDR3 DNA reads TGTGCCAGCAGTTACCCGGAGCGGGGAGAGACCCAGTACTTC.

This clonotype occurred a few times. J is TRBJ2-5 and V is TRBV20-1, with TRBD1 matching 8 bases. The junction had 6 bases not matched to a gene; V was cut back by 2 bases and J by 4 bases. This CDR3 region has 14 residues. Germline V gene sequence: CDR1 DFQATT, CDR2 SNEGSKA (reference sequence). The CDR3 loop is CSARPGTGGETQYF. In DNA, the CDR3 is TGCAGTGCTAGACCCGGGACAGGAGGAGAGACCCAGTACTTC.

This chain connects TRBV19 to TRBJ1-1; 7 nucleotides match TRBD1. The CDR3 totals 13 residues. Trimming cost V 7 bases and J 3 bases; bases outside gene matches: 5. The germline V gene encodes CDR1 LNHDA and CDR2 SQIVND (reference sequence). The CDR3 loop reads CASTRDRYTEAFF. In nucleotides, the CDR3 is TGTGCCAGTACCCGGGACAGATACACTGAAGCTTTCTTT. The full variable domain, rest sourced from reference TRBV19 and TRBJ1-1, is DGGITQSPKYLFRKEGQNVTLSCEQNLNHDAMYWYRQDPGQGLRLIYYSQIVNDFQKGDIAEGYSVSREKKESFPLTVTSAQKNPTAFYLCASTRDRYTEAFFGQGTRLTVV.

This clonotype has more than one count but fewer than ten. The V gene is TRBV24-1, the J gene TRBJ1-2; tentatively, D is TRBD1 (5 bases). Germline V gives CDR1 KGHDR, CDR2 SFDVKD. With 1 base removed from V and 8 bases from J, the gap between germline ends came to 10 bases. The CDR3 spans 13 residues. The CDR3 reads CATSDFGHQGYTF. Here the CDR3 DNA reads TGTGCCACCAGTGATTTTGGACATCAAGGCTACACCTTC.

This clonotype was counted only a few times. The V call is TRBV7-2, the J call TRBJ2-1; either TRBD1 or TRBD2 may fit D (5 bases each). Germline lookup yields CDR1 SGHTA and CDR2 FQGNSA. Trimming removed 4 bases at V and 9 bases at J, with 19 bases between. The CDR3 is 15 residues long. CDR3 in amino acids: CASSYPGRPPGEQFF. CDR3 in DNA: TGTGCCAGCAGCTATCCGGGACGCCCCCCGGGTGAGCAGTTCTTC.

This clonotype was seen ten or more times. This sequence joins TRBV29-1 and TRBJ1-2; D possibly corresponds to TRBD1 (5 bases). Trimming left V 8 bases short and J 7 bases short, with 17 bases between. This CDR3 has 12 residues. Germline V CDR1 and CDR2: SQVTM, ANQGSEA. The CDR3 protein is CSLWSGDPGYTF. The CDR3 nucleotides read TGCAGCTTATGGTCGGGGGACCCTGGCTACACCTTC.

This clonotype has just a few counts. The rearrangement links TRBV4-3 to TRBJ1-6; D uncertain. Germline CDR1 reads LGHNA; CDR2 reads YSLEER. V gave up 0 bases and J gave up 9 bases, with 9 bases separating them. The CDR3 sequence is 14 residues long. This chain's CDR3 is CASSQDLATSPLHF. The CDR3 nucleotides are TGCGCCAGCAGCCAAGATCTCGCGACTTCACCCCTCCACTTT.

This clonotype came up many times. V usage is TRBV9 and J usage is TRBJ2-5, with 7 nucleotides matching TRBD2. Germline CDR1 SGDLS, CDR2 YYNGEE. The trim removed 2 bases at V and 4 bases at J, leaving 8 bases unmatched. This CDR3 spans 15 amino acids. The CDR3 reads CASSVSGARGETQYF. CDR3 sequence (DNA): TGTGCCAGCAGCGTGAGCGGGGCTCGGGGAGAGACCCAGTACTTC.

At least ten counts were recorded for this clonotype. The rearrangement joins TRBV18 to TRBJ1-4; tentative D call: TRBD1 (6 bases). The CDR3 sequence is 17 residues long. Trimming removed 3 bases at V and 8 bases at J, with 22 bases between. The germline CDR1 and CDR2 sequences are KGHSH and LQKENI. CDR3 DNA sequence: TGTGCCAGCTCACCCGGCTCCAGGGGAGGTGGGGAAGAAAAACTGTTTTTT. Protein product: CASSPGSRGGGEEKLFF.

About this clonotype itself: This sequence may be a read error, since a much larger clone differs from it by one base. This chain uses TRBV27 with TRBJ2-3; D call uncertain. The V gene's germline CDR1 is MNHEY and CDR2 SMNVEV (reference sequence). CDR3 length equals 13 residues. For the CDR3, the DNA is TGTGCCAGCAGCCCTCGGTACACAGATGCGCAGTATTTT. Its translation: CASSPRYTDAQYF.

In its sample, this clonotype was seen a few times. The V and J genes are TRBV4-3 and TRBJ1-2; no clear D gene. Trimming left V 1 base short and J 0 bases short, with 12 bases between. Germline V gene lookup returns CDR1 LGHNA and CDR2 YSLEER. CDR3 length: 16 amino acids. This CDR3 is CASSQVLGLANYGYTF. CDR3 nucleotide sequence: TGCGCCAGCAGCCAAGTTTTGGGGTTAGCTAACTATGGCTACACCTTC.

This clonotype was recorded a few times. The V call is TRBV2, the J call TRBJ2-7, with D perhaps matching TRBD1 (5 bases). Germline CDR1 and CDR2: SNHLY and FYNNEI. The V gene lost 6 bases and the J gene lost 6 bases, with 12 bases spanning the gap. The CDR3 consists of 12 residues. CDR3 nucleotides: TGTGCCAGCAGGAGACAGCCGGGCGAGCAGTACTTC. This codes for CASRRQPGEQYF.

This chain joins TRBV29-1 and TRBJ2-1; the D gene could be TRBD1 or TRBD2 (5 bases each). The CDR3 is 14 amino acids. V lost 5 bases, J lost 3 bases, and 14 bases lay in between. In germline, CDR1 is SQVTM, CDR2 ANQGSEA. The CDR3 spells CSVFGGANYNEQFF. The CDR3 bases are TGCAGCGTTTTTGGGGGAGCCAACTACAATGAGCAGTTCTTC.

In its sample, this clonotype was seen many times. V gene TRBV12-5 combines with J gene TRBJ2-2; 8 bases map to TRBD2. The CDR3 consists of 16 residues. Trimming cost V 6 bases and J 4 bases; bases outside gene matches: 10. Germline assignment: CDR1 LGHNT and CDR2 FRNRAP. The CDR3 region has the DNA TGTGCTAGTGGGTCAAGCGGGAGATCTAGCACCGGGGAGCTGTTTTTT. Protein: CASGSSGRSSTGELFF.

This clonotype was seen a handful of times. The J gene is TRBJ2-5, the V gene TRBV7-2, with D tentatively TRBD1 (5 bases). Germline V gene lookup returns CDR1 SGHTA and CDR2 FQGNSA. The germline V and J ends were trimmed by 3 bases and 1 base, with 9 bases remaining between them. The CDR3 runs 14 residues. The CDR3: CASSFLTVQETQYF. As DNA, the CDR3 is TGTGCCAGCAGCTTCCTGACAGTCCAAGAGACCCAGTACTTC.

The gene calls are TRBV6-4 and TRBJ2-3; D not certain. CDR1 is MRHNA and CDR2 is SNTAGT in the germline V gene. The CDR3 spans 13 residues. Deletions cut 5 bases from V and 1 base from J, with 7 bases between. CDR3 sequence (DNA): TGTGCCAGCAGTAAGTTTGGCACAGATACGCAGTATTTT. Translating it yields CASSKFGTDTQYF.

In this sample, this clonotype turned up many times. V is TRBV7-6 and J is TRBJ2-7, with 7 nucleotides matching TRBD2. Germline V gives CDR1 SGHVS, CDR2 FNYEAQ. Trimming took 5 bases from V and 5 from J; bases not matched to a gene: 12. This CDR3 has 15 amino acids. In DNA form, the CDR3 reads TGTGCCAGCAGCCGACGGGGGGTCTCTTTTAACGAGCAGTACTTC. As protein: CASSRRGVSFNEQYF.

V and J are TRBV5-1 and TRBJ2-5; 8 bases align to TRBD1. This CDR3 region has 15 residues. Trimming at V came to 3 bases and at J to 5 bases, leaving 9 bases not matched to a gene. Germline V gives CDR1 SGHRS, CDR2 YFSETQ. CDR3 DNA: TGCGCCAGCAGCTCCATTGGACAGGGTAGGGAGACCCAGTACTTC. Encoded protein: CASSSIGQGRETQYF. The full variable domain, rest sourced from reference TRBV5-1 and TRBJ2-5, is KAGVTQTPRYLIKTRGQQVTLSCSPISGHRSVSWYQQTPGQGLQFLFEYFSETQRNKGNFPGRFSGRQFSNSRSEMNVSTLELGDSALYLCASSSIGQGRETQYFGPGTRLLVL.

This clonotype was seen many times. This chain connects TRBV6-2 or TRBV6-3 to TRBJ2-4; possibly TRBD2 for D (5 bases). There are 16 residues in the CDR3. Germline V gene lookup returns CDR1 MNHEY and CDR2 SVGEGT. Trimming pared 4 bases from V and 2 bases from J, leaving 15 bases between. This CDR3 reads CASSSPSGLTKNIQYF. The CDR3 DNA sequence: TGTGCCAGCAGTTCCCCTTCTGGACTTACCAAAAACATTCAGTACTTC.